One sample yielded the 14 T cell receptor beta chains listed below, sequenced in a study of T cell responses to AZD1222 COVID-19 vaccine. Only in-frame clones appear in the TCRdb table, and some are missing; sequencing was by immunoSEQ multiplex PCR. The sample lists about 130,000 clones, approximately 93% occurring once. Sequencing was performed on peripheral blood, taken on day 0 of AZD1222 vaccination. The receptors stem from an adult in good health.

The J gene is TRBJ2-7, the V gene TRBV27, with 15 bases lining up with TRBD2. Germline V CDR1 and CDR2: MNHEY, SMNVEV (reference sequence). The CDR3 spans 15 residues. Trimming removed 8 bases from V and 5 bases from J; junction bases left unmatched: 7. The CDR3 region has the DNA TGTGCCAGCCGTTCCGGACTAGCGGGAGGGCACGAGCAGTACTTC. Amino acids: CASRSGLAGGHEQYF.

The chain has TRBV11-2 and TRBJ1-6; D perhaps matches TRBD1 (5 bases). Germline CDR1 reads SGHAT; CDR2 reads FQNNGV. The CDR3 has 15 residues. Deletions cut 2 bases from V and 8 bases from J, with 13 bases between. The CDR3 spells CASSLFGGKDSPLHF. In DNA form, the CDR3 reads TGTGCCAGCAGCTTATTTGGGGGGAAGGATTCACCCCTCCACTTT.

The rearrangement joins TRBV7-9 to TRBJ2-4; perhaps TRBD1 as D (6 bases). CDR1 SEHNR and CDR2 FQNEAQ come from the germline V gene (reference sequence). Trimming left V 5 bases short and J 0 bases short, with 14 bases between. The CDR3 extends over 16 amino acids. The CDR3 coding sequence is TGTGCCAGCAGCCTATCCGGACAGAGAGCCAAAAACATTCAGTACTTC. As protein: CASSLSGQRAKNIQYF.

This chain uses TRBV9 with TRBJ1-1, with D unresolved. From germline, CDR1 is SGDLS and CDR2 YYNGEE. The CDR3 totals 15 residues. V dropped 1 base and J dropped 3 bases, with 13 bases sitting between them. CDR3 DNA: TGTGCCAGCAGCGTAAGGGATATTTGGGACACTGAAGCTTTCTTT. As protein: CASSVRDIWDTEAFF.

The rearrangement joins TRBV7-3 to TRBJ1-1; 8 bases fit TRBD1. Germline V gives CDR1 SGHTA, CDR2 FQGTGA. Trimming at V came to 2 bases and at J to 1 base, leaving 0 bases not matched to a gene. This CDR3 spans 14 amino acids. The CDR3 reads CASSLGQGNTEAFF. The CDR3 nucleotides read TGTGCCAGCAGCTTAGGACAGGGGAACACTGAAGCTTTCTTT. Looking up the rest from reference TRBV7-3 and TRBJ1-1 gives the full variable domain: GAGVSQTPSNKVTEKGKYVELRCDPISGHTALYWYRQSLGQGPEFLIYFQGTGAADDSGLPNDRFFAVRPEGSVSTLKIQRTERGDSAVYLCASSLGQGNTEAFFGQGTRLTVV.

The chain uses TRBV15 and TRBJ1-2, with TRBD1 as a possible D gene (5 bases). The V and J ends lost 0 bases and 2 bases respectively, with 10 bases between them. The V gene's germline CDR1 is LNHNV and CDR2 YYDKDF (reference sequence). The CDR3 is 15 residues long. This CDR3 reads CATSRDGRGNYGYTF. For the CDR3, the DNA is TGTGCCACCAGCAGAGATGGTAGGGGAAACTATGGCTACACCTTC.

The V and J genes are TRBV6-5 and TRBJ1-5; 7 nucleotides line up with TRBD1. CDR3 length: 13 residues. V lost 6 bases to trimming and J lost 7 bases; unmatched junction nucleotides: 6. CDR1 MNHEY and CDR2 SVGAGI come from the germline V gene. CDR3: CASSRDRRQPQHF. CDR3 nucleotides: TGTGCCAGCAGCCGGGACAGACGGCAGCCCCAGCATTTT.

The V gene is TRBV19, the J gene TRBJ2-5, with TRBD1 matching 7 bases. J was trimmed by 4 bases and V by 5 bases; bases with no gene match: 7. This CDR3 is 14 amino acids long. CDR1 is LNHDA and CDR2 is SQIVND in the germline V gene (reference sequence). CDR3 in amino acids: CASSAGGRIETQYF. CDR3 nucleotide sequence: TGTGCCAGTAGTGCAGGGGGTAGGATAGAGACCCAGTACTTC.

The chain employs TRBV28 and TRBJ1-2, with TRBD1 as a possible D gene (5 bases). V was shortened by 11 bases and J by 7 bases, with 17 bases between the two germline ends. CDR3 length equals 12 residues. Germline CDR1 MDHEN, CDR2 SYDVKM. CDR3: CAVGRGSGGYTF. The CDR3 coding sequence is TGTGCCGTAGGTCGGGGCTCAGGTGGCTACACCTTC.

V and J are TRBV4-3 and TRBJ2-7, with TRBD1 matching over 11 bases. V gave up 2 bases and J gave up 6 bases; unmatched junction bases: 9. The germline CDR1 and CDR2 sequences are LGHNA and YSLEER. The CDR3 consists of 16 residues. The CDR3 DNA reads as TGCGCCAGCAGCCAAAGTTTGCCGGGACAGGGGGGCGAGCAGTACTTC. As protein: CASSQSLPGQGGEQYF.

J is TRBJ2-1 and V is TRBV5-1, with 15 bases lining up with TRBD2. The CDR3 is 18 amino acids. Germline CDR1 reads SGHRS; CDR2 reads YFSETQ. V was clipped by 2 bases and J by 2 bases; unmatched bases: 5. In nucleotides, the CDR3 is TGCGCCAGCAGCTTACCGGGACTAGCGGGAGGACCCTACAATGAGCAGTTCTTC. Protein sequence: CASSLPGLAGGPYNEQFF. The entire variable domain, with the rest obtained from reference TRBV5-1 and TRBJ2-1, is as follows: KAGVTQTPRYLIKTRGQQVTLSCSPISGHRSVSWYQQTPGQGLQFLFEYFSETQRNKGNFPGRFSGRQFSNSRSEMNVSTLELGDSALYLCASSLPGLAGGPYNEQFFGPGTRLTVL.

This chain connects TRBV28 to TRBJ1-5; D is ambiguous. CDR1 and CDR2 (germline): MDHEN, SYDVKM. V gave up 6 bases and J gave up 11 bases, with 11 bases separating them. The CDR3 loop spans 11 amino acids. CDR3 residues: CASSWSRAQHF. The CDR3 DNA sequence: TGTGCCAGCAGCTGGTCTAGGGCCCAGCATTTT.

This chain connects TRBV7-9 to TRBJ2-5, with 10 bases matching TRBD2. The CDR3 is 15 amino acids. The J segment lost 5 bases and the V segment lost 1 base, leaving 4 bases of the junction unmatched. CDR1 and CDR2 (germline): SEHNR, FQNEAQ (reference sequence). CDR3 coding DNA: TGTGCCAGCAGCTTAGGACTAGCGGGCATGGAGACCCAGTACTTC. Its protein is CASSLGLAGMETQYF.

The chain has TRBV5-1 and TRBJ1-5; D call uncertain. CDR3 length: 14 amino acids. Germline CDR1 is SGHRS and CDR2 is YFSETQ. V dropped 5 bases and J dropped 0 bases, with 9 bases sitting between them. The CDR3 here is CASSVAGSNQPQHF. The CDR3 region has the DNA TGCGCCAGCAGTGTGGCGGGTAGCAATCAGCCCCAGCATTTT.